This entry concerns a single T cell receptor beta chain. The antigen is undetermined. The CDR3 has 15 residues. The ends were cut back, 4 bases at V and 1 base at J, with 13 bases in the middle. Per germline, CDR1 DFQATT and CDR2 SNEGSKA (reference sequence). A single record per CDR3 protein comes from TCRdb applying MiXCR to the RT-PCR reads. The table shows a few hundred thousand distinct CDR3 sequences, with around 22% occurring only once. This specimen belongs to a study of response to subunit inactivated influenza vaccine. Study conclusions and caveats: That few new T cells are recruited by each seasonal influenza vaccination was the authors' suggestion.

This specimen consisted of PBMCs from blood, obtained less than 22 months after vaccination. The gene calls are TRBV20-1 and TRBJ2-2; TRBD2 might be the D (6 bases). The TCR originated in a man in his fifties or sixties who received an inactivated influenza vaccine. The CDR3 coding sequence is TGCAGTGCTACCGGGAGTAGCAGGAACACCGGGGAGCTGTTTTTT. Translated, it gives CSATGSSRNTGELFF.